The 31 T cell receptor beta chains below all came from one sample that was sequenced in a study of T cell repertoires in cytomegalovirus infection. A single record per CDR3 protein comes from TCRdb applying MiXCR to the reads. Here the sample spans about 740,000 distinct CDR3 sequences, less than 40% being singletons. Sequenced material: PBMCs. These receptor sequences come from a human donor in good health (CMV status not recorded). Some clones in this sample may be carry-over from other donors' samples.

Ten or more counts support this clonotype. This chain uses TRBV7-9 with TRBJ2-7, with D perhaps TRBD2 (5 bases). CDR1 is SEHNR, CDR2 FQNEAQ, per germline (reference sequence). The CDR3 runs 16 residues. V was pared by 6 bases and J by 2 bases, with 20 bases between. The CDR3 sequence is CASSSLLSGNTYEQYF. Written as DNA, the CDR3 is TGTGCCAGCAGTTCTCTGCTCTCCGGGAACACCTACGAGCAGTACTTC. Filled out from reference TRBV7-9 and TRBJ2-7, the complete variable domain reads DTGVSQNPRHKITKRGQNVTFRCDPISEHNRLYWYRQTLGQGPEFLTYFQNEAQLEKSRLLSDRFSAERPKGSFSTLEIQRTEQGDSAMYLCASSSLLSGNTYEQYFGPGTRLTVT.

This sequence joins TRBV7-8 and TRBJ2-5; TRBD2 might be the D (8 bases). Germline CDR1 and CDR2: SGHVS and FQNEAQ. Trimming took off 3 bases at V and 8 bases at J, with 19 bases between the two ends. This CDR3 contains 15 residues. CDR3 DNA sequence: TGTGCCAGCAGCTTTGATAGGGGGCGGGGGGATACCCAGTACTTC. This gives the protein CASSFDRGRGDTQYF.

This rearrangement joins TRBV4-2 to TRBJ2-4, with 9 bases that match TRBD2. Germline CDR1 is LGHNA and CDR2 is YNFKEQ. CDR3 length equals 16 residues. The junction had 1 base not matched to a gene; V was cut back by 0 bases and J by 1 base. CDR3 coding DNA: TGTGCCAGCAGCCAAGAGACTAGCGGTGCCAAAAACATTCAGTACTTC. Translated: CASSQETSGAKNIQYF.

V is TRBV28 and J is TRBJ2-7, with D possibly being TRBD2 (6 bases). The germline CDR1 and CDR2 sequences are MDHEN and SYDVKM. The CDR3 length is 13 residues. Trimming took off 5 bases at V and 2 bases at J, with 10 bases between the two ends. The CDR3 DNA is TGTGCCAGCAGTACCGGGAGTCCCTACGAGCAGTACTTC. Encoded protein: CASSTGSPYEQYF.

This rearrangement joins TRBV28 to TRBJ1-1; no definite D call. Between the trimmed V and J ends, which lost 11 bases and 4 bases, there was a span of 20 bases. Germline CDR1 and CDR2: MDHEN and SYDVKM. The CDR3 is made up of 14 amino acids. The CDR3 loop is CALSLTADVTEAFF. The CDR3 nucleotides read TGTGCCCTAAGTTTAACGGCGGACGTCACTGAAGCTTTCTTT.

This rearrangement joins TRBV5-4 to TRBJ2-7, with 9 bases identical to TRBD1. Germline V gene sequence: CDR1 SGHNT, CDR2 YYREEE (reference sequence). The CDR3 sequence is 15 residues long. With 4 bases clipped from V and 2 bases from J, the junction kept 7 bases outside the gene matches. The CDR3 protein is CASSPSTGGTYEQYF. The CDR3, as DNA: TGTGCCAGCAGCCCCTCGACAGGGGGAACCTACGAGCAGTACTTC.

This sequence joins TRBV20-1 and TRBJ1-5, with 8 positions matching TRBD1. Germline V lookup: CDR1 DFQATT, CDR2 SNEGSKA (reference sequence). This CDR3 region has 15 residues. J gave up 4 bases and V 3 bases, and 8 bases lay outside the gene matches. In DNA, the CDR3 is TGCAGTGCTAGCAGGGGGCGAGGGGTGAATCAGCCCCAGCATTTT. This gives the protein CSASRGRGVNQPQHF.

The V call is TRBV28, the J call TRBJ1-5, with D tentatively TRBD1 (5 bases). Trimming took 5 bases from V and 5 from J, leaving 19 bases between them. Germline V gene sequence: CDR1 MDHEN, CDR2 SYDVKM. The CDR3 spans 16 residues. In DNA form, the CDR3 reads TGTGCCAGCAGTGACCGGTTAGGGGTATTGGATCAGCCCCAGCATTTT. Protein sequence: CASSDRLGVLDQPQHF.

The chain is built from TRBV11-2 and TRBJ2-1, with D tentatively TRBD1 (6 bases). V lost 5 bases to trimming and J lost 6 bases, with 14 bases between them. Germline V gives CDR1 SGHAT, CDR2 FQNNGV. This CDR3 has 14 amino acids. In DNA form, the CDR3 reads TGTGCCAGCAGCCGAACCTGGACAGTCAATGAGCAGTTCTTC. Translating gives CASSRTWTVNEQFF.

This chain links TRBV5-1 with TRBJ2-1; 8 bases line up with TRBD2. Germline V gives CDR1 SGHRS, CDR2 YFSETQ. V gave up 3 bases and J gave up 6 bases; unmatched junction bases: 5. The CDR3 length is 14 residues. This chain's CDR3 is CASSSGGGLNEQFF. The CDR3 region has the DNA TGCGCCAGCAGCTCCGGGGGGGGTCTCAATGAGCAGTTCTTC.

V is TRBV29-1 and J is TRBJ2-1; D unresolved. The CDR3 contains 10 residues. Trimming left V 4 bases short and J 5 bases short, with 3 bases between. Germline V gene lookup returns CDR1 SQVTM and CDR2 ANQGSEA. The CDR3 loop is CSVANNEQFF. DNA of the CDR3: TGCAGCGTTGCTAACAATGAGCAGTTCTTC.

The chain carries TRBV27 and TRBJ2-3, with D tentatively TRBD2 (5 bases). The CDR3 length is 13 residues. The V end was cut by 3 bases, the J end by 6 bases, with 10 bases between. The V gene's germline CDR1 is MNHEY and CDR2 SMNVEV (reference sequence). The CDR3 DNA follows: TGTGCCAGCAGTTTGGACTCGGGGGATACGCAGTATTTT. Its protein is CASSLDSGDTQYF.

This clonotype was recorded a few times. The V call is TRBV11-2, the J call TRBJ1-4; D not resolved. There are 15 residues in the CDR3. From germline, CDR1 is SGHAT and CDR2 FQNNGV. V shed 1 base and J shed 7 bases, with 13 bases lying between them. The CDR3 DNA reads as TGTGCCAGCAGCTTAGGGCGAGGGCGTACTGAAAAACTGTTTTTT. It specifies CASSLGRGRTEKLFF.

As concerns this clonotype: The final CDR3 position lacks the conserved phenylalanine or tryptophan, pointing to a likely read error. The DNA for the CDR3 is TGTGCCAGCAGCGGGGGACAAGTGGTCAATCAGCCCCAGCATTTG. It encodes CASSGGQVVNQPQHL. The chain has TRBV5-5 and TRBJ1-5; weak D call: TRBD1 (6 bases). V was pared by 4 bases and J by 3 bases, with 14 bases between. The CDR3 has 15 amino acids. Germline V gene sequence: CDR1 SGHKS, CDR2 YYEKEE (reference sequence).

This chain connects TRBV7-9 to TRBJ2-5, with 7 bases identical to TRBD2. The length of the CDR3 is 19 residues. The ends lost 1 base at V and 1 base at J; junction bases unmatched: 15. Germline CDR1 and CDR2: SEHNR and FQNEAQ (reference sequence). The CDR3 region has the DNA TGTGCCAGCAGCTTAGTGCTGGGAGGGCCCCCCGTCCCCCAAGAGACCCAGTACTTC. Residues: CASSLVLGGPPVPQETQYF.

V usage is TRBV25-1 and J usage is TRBJ1-1, with D possibly matching TRBD1 (5 bases). This CDR3 has 14 residues. From germline, CDR1 is MGHDK and CDR2 SYGVNS. V was shortened by 7 bases and J by 6 bases, with 18 bases between the two germline ends. The CDR3 protein is CASNQRGQGAEAFF. CDR3 nucleotide sequence: TGTGCCAGCAATCAACGGGGCCAGGGCGCTGAAGCTTTCTTT.

As regards this clonotype: This may come from a read error, since a much larger clone is one base off. V usage is TRBV7-8 and J usage is TRBJ1-4; no definite D call. This CDR3 contains 15 residues. Germline V gene lookup returns CDR1 SGHVS and CDR2 FQNEAQ. CDR3 sequence (DNA): TGTGCCAGCAGACCTCCGGGAAGCCCGGGTGAAAGACTGTTTTTT. It encodes CASRPPGSPGERLFF.

The sample holds a few counts of this clonotype. The chain has TRBV7-9 and TRBJ2-3; D is undetermined. There are 15 residues in the CDR3. V dropped 1 base and J dropped 2 bases, with 10 bases sitting between them. Germline V gene lookup returns CDR1 SEHNR and CDR2 FQNEAQ (reference sequence). The DNA of the CDR3 is TGTGCCAGCAGCTTAGATGTGACTCCCACAGATACGCAGTATTTT. Its translation: CASSLDVTPTDTQYF.

The V gene is TRBV7-2, the J gene TRBJ2-7; tentatively, D is TRBD1 or TRBD2 (5 bases each). Trimming removed 5 bases at V and 0 bases at J, with 14 bases between. Per the germline V gene, CDR1 is SGHTA and CDR2 is FQGNSA. The CDR3 runs to 15 residues. The CDR3 sequence: CASSLMWGSSYEQYF. The DNA for the CDR3 is TGTGCCAGCAGCCTTATGTGGGGGTCCTCCTACGAGCAGTACTTC.

This clonotype was recorded a few times. The rearrangement links TRBV15 to TRBJ1-5; the D gene is possibly TRBD1 (6 bases). The V gene lost 0 bases and the J gene lost 7 bases, with 10 bases spanning the gap. Germline V CDR1 and CDR2: LNHNV, YYDKDF (reference sequence). CDR3 length: 14 residues. The CDR3, as DNA: TGTGCCACCAGCAGAGATTCGAGGGGGCAGCCCCAGCATTTT. Translating it yields CATSRDSRGQPQHF.

The chain couples TRBV10-3 to TRBJ1-1; perhaps TRBD1 as D (6 bases). V was trimmed by 3 bases and J by 0 bases, leaving 14 bases between them. Per germline, CDR1 ENHRY and CDR2 SYGVKD. The CDR3 has 16 amino acids. CDR3 sequence (DNA): TGTGCCATCAGTGAAACAGGGCAGGGGATGAACACTGAAGCTTTCTTT. Translated, it gives CAISETGQGMNTEAFF.

This clonotype came up a few times. In DNA form, the CDR3 reads TGTGCCAGCAGCCCAGCAGGGTTCGCGGCGGACTACGAGCAGTACTTC. It specifies CASSPAGFAADYEQYF. The chain has TRBV7-9 and TRBJ2-7, with D maybe TRBD1 (5 bases). CDR1 and CDR2 (germline): SEHNR, FQNEAQ (reference sequence). V gave up 5 bases and J gave up 3 bases, with 20 bases separating them. The CDR3 contains 16 residues. The full variable domain, rest sourced from reference TRBV7-9 and TRBJ2-7, is DTGVSQNPRHKITKRGQNVTFRCDPISEHNRLYWYRQTLGQGPEFLTYFQNEAQLEKSRLLSDRFSAERPKGSFSTLEIQRTEQGDSAMYLCASSPAGFAADYEQYFGPGTRLTVT.

As for this clonotype: This CDR3 fails to terminate in the conserved phenylalanine or tryptophan, so it likely reflects a read error. The DNA is left out, because the CDR3 cannot be placed on it with certainty; the CDR3 is given as TCRdb lists it. The chain joins TRBV28 to TRBJ2-1; the table assigns TRBD1, which was not confirmed against the DNA. The CDR3 is 12 residues long, counting both termini. The germline gives CDR1 MDHEN, CDR2 SYDVKM. The CDR3 protein is CASSTTRDRVAY.

The table lists this clonotype with a few counts. The chain joins TRBV29-1 to TRBJ1-1; 8 bases fit TRBD1. The CDR3 covers 12 residues. V shed 4 bases and J 5 bases; nucleotides not matched to a gene: 3. Germline lookup yields CDR1 SQVTM and CDR2 ANQGSEA. DNA of the CDR3: TGCAGCGTTGGGACAGGGTTGACTGAAGCTTTCTTT. This encodes CSVGTGLTEAFF.

As concerns this clonotype: Germline and junction disagree at one end, which may indicate a read error. The chain links TRBV28 to TRBJ1-1; no definite D call. CDR1 is MDHEN, CDR2 SYDVKM, per germline. CDR3 length: 12 residues. The CDR3 sequence is CASREMNTEDFF. The CDR3 DNA reads TGTGCCAGCAGGGAGATGAACACTGAAGATTTCTTT.

This clonotype turned up a few times. The gene calls are TRBV12-3 or TRBV12-4 and TRBJ1-1; D is uncertain. Trimming cost V 8 bases and J 4 bases, with 8 bases left between them. The CDR3 covers 11 residues. Written as DNA, the CDR3 is TGTGCCAGCCGGTTAGGCACTGAAGCTTTCTTT. This codes for CASRLGTEAFF.

The chain uses TRBV7-2 and TRBJ2-1; unclear D gene. Trimming shortened V by 6 bases and J by 8 bases, and 20 bases separated the two germline ends. The germline V gene has CDR1 SGHTA and CDR2 FQGNSA. The CDR3 sequence is 15 residues long. CDR3 amino acids: CASSPGSLIGHEQFF. Written as DNA, the CDR3 is TGTGCCAGCAGTCCAGGATCCTTGATCGGCCATGAGCAGTTCTTC.

Comment on this clonotype: A much bigger clone sits one base away, suggesting this may be a read error. This chain joins TRBV7-2 and TRBJ2-1; 9 nucleotides align to TRBD2. Per germline, CDR1 SGHTA and CDR2 FQGNSA. CDR3 length: 17 amino acids. CDR3 loop: CASSFRLAGGPYNEQLF. The CDR3 DNA sequence: TGTGCCAGCAGCTTTCGACTGGCGGGAGGGCCTTACAATGAGCAGTTATTC. Together with reference TRBV7-2 and TRBJ2-1, the CDR3 gives the full variable domain: GAGVSQSPSNKVTEKGKDVELRCDPISGHTALYWYRQSLGQGLEFLIYFQGNSAPDKSGLPSDRFSAERTGGSVSTLTIQRTQQEDSAVYLCASSFRLAGGPYNEQLFGPGTRLTVL.

V is TRBV5-1 and J is TRBJ2-1; 9 bases align to TRBD2. The ends lost 4 bases at V and 3 bases at J; junction bases unmatched: 14. Germline-derived CDR1 and CDR2 are SGHRS and YFSETQ. The CDR3 totals 18 residues. The CDR3: CASSGGAGGPSGYNEQFF. CDR3 DNA: TGCGCCAGCAGCGGTGGGGCGGGAGGGCCCTCGGGCTACAATGAGCAGTTCTTC. The full variable domain, rest sourced from reference TRBV5-1 and TRBJ2-1, is KAGVTQTPRYLIKTRGQQVTLSCSPISGHRSVSWYQQTPGQGLQFLFEYFSETQRNKGNFPGRFSGRQFSNSRSEMNVSTLELGDSALYLCASSGGAGGPSGYNEQFFGPGTRLTVL.

Here the CDR3 DNA reads TGTGCCAGCAGCCCGCGCACATTAATAAACTATGGCTACACCTTC. Protein product: CASSPRTLINYGYTF. The chain carries TRBV5-6 and TRBJ1-2; D unclear. Germline CDR1 and CDR2: SGHDT and YYEEEE. V was clipped by 4 bases and J by 2 bases, with 15 bases between them. This CDR3 spans 15 amino acids.

The chain employs TRBV6-1 and TRBJ1-6, with unresolved D. Germline CDR1 is MNHNS and CDR2 is SASEGT. V shed 4 bases and J shed 7 bases, with 2 bases lying between them. The CDR3 has 11 amino acids. The CDR3 loop reads CASSANSPLHF. DNA of the CDR3: TGTGCCAGCAGTGCCAATTCACCCCTCCACTTT.